This T cell receptor (beta chain) was sequenced for a study of cytomegalovirus exposure and HLA in healthy donors. Study-wide results and limits: Later work associated fewer than 20,000 TCR beta sequences with HLA alleles at 0.05 false discovery rate.

The PCR employed 60 Vbeta primers together with 13 Jbeta primers. Generated by immunoSEQ multiplex PCR, the TCRdb table keeps only in-frame clones and is missing some. Of under 100,000 clones listed, 65% to 90% are singletons. This clone was seen a single time. Its specificity is not known. Germline lookup yields CDR1 SGHTS and CDR2 YDEGEE. This CDR3 is built from 13 residues. Trimming cost V 3 bases and J 6 bases, with 10 bases left between them. The sample consisted of PBMCs. The chain employs TRBV5-8 and TRBJ2-1; D may be TRBD2 (6 bases). The clonotype originates from a woman in her seventies in good health and CMV-seropositive. The CDR3 sequence: CASSSLGGNEQFF. The CDR3, as DNA: TGTGCCAGCAGCTCCCTCGGGGGCAATGAGCAGTTCTTC.